A single sample gave rise to the 9 T cell receptor beta chains below, sequenced in a study of breast tumors, draining lymph nodes, adjacent tissues. MiXCR was run by TCRdb on the multiplex PCR reads, yielding one entry per CDR3 protein. The sample includes roughly 120,000 distinct CDR3 sequences, 15% to 20% of them seen just once. The lymph nodes were axillary draining lymph nodes from breast cancer patients. Sequenced material: axillary lymph node tissue. The source is a female donor with breast cancer. Some clones in this sample may be carry-over from other donors' samples.

This clonotype was detected ten times or more. The chain joins TRBV12-3 or TRBV12-4 to TRBJ1-2, with TRBD1 matching over 8 bases. J was trimmed by 7 bases and V by 5 bases; bases with no gene match: 12. The CDR3 runs to 15 residues. Here the CDR3 DNA reads TGTGCCAGCAGTCCTGGACAGGGCCCGTTTTTTGGCTACACCTTC. This gives the protein CASSPGQGPFFGYTF.

This clonotype was seen many times. The V gene is TRBV24-1, the J gene TRBJ1-2, with a weak D call TRBD1 (5 bases). V was trimmed by 2 bases and J by 6 bases, leaving 15 bases between them. CDR1 and CDR2 (germline): KGHDR, SFDVKD. The CDR3 consists of 15 residues. DNA of the CDR3: TGTGCCACCAGTGATTCGGGGGAGGGACTACATGGCTACACCTTC. Amino acid sequence: CATSDSGEGLHGYTF.

The chain has TRBV18 and TRBJ2-1; 8 nucleotides match TRBD2. V shed 2 bases, J shed 2 bases, and the junction held 5 bases outside the gene matches. Germline V gives CDR1 KGHSH, CDR2 LQKENI. The CDR3 covers 16 residues. The CDR3 bases are TGTGCCAGCTCACCATTCTCGCGGGAGGCCTACAATGAGCAGTTCTTC. Encoded protein: CASSPFSREAYNEQFF.

This clonotype was seen repeatedly, ten times or more. V is TRBV6-5 and J is TRBJ1-4, with D possibly matching TRBD1 (5 bases). There are 13 residues in the CDR3. Trimming shortened V by 4 bases and J by 12 bases, and 15 bases separated the two germline ends. CDR1 and CDR2 (germline): MNHEY, SVGAGI. The CDR3 region is CASSSIIRGELFF. The CDR3 DNA sequence: TGTGCCAGCAGTTCGATCATTCGAGGGGAACTGTTTTTT.

Ten or more counts support this clonotype. This CDR3 reads CAISESGGQETQYF. The CDR3 nucleotides are TGTGCCATCAGTGAGTCGGGGGGGCAAGAGACCCAGTACTTC. The rearrangement uses TRBV10-3 and TRBJ2-5, with 7 bases fitting TRBD2. With 0 bases clipped from V and 2 bases from J, the junction kept 0 bases outside the gene matches. This CDR3 has 14 residues. CDR1 ENHRY and CDR2 SYGVKD come from the germline V gene.

This clonotype appeared many times. V is TRBV20-1 and J is TRBJ2-5, with D uncertain. The CDR3 is made up of 14 amino acids. Germline loops: CDR1 DFQATT, CDR2 SNEGSKA (reference sequence). V shed 2 bases and J shed 5 bases, with 15 bases lying between them. The CDR3 region is CSARPSLRAETQYF. The CDR3 DNA reads as TGCAGTGCTAGACCCAGTTTGCGTGCTGAGACCCAGTACTTC.

This clonotype was counted ten times or more. The chain recombines TRBV3-1 with TRBJ2-2; TRBD1 is a possible D gene (5 bases). Trimming removed 4 bases at V and 4 bases at J, with 13 bases between. CDR3 size: 15 residues. Looked up from germline, CDR1 is LGHDT and CDR2 is YNNKEL (reference sequence). DNA of the CDR3: TGTGCCAGCAGCCCCCAGGGTTCCGTCACCGGGGAGCTGTTTTTT. Amino acids: CASSPQGSVTGELFF. The whole variable domain, remainder taken from reference TRBV3-1 and TRBJ2-2, is DTAVSQTPKYLVTQMGNDKSIKCEQNLGHDTMYWYKQDSKKFLKIMFSYNNKELIINETVPNRFSPKSPDKAHLNLHINSLELGDSAVYFCASSPQGSVTGELFFGEGSRLTVL.

The CDR3 loop is CASSLEAGELFF. The CDR3 DNA sequence: TGTGCCAGCAGTTTAGAGGCCGGGGAGCTGTTTTTT. The chain is built from TRBV28 and TRBJ2-2; D is unresolved. V was pared by 2 bases and J by 6 bases, with 4 bases between. This CDR3 region has 12 residues. Germline V gives CDR1 MDHEN, CDR2 SYDVKM.

At least ten counts were recorded for this clonotype. The CDR3 region has the DNA TGCGCCAGCAGCCCGTCCCCCCCGGGACCGAAGTACTTC. Protein sequence: CASSPSPPGPKYF. The chain employs TRBV4-1 and TRBJ2-5; D tentatively fits TRBD1 or TRBD2 (5 bases each). Looked up from germline, CDR1 is MGHRA and CDR2 is YSYEKL. The CDR3 runs to 13 residues. V was clipped by 4 bases and J by 12 bases, with 18 bases between them.